The source of this TCR beta chain is a study of blood T cell repertoires in COVID-19. Background on the study: Italy, Spain and the United States were the sources of the convalescent and acute COVID-19 samples.

The data were produced by immunoSEQ multiplex PCR, yet TCRdb's version contains in-frame clones alone and is incomplete. The table shows some 210,000 clones, with about 87% occurring only once. A single count supports this clone. Germline V CDR1 and CDR2: SGHNT, YYREEE (reference sequence). Germline trimming cut 6 bases from V and 2 bases from J; bases unmatched to any gene: 13. The length of the CDR3 is 16 residues. V usage is TRBV5-4 and J usage is TRBJ2-7; TRBD1 agrees at 8 bases. The source is a man aged 18-30 years with acute COVID-19. Sequencing used PBMCs or T cells enriched from blood (not recorded which). CDR3 protein: CASTGTGTGDTYEQYF. CDR3 nucleotide sequence: TGTGCCAGCACCGGGACCGGGACAGGTGACACCTACGAGCAGTACTTC.